This T cell receptor beta chain was observed in a study of Ad26.COV2.S vaccination and SARS-CoV-2 variants. Specified treatment: 15 to 20 received Ad26.COV2.S at low or high dose, single or two shots; several received placebo; per-sample allocation not given. Sampling was done on day 63 after the first vaccine or placebo injection. Method: immunoSEQ multiplex PCR; TCRdb's copy keeps in-frame clones and lacks some. The sample lists around 300,000 clones, about 87% occurring once. The CDR3 is made up of 14 amino acids. Germline V lookup: CDR1 SGHNT, CDR2 YYREEE (reference sequence). V was trimmed by 4 bases and J by 4 bases, leaving 14 bases between them.

This receptor was obtained from a person between 18 and 65 years old who received the Ad26.COV2.S COVID-19 vaccine or a placebo. The genes are TRBV5-4 and TRBJ1-2; D is uncertain. Material: peripheral blood, obtained in a trial of Ad26.COV2.S vaccine versus placebo. The CDR3, as DNA: TGTGCCAGCAGCCCCAATTCCCTTCCCTATGGCTACACCTTC. Amino acid sequence: CASSPNSLPYGYTF. Full variable domain (outside the CDR3, taken from reference TRBV5-4 and TRBJ1-2): ETGVTQSPTHLIKTRGQQVTLRCSSQSGHNTVSWYQQALGQGPQFIFQYYREEENGRGNFPPRFSGLQFPNYSSELNVNALELDDSALYLCASSPNSLPYGYTFGSGTRLTVV.